A selection of T cell receptor beta chains follows, all from one sample in a study of blood T cell repertoires in COVID-19. Data came from immunoSEQ multiplex PCR; TCRdb stores just in-frame clones and leaves some out. The sample includes 120,000 or so clones, about 80% of them seen just once. The sample taken for sequencing was peripheral blood. The receptor source for this set is a human donor in a cohort sampled during active COVID-19. Both conserved end residues are part of each CDR3. Fields, in order: CDR3 protein, CDR3 DNA, V gene, D gene, clone size, J gene. A D gene is named only where the DNA matches it firmly. The listing skips clone size in some rows; elsewhere it reads once, few, many or a size class.

CDR3 protein: CASSVGSGRSADTQYF
CDR3 DNA: TGTGCCAGCAGCGTAGGTAGCGGGAGGAGCGCAGATACGCAGTATTTT
V gene: TRBV9
D gene: TRBD2
clone size: .
J gene: TRBJ2-3

CDR3 protein: CAWSRQISGANVLTF
CDR3 DNA: TGTGCCTGGAGTCGACAGATCTCTGGGGCCAACGTCCTGACTTTC
V gene: TRBV30
D gene: .
clone size: .
J gene: TRBJ2-6

CDR3 protein: CASSRAGRGIYEQYF
CDR3 DNA: TGTGCCAGCAGCCGAGCGGGGCGGGGAATCTACGAGCAGTACTTC
V gene: TRBV3-1/TRBV3-2
D gene: TRBD2
clone size: once
J gene: TRBJ2-7

CDR3 protein: CAWIHRDRAYNEQFF
CDR3 DNA: TGTGCCTGGATCCACCGGGACAGGGCCTACAATGAGCAGTTCTTC
V gene: TRBV30
D gene: TRBD1
clone size: .
J gene: TRBJ2-1

CDR3 protein: CATTPITGVGRSTEAFF
CDR3 DNA: TGTGCCACCACGCCGATTACCGGTGTAGGGAGGAGCACTGAAGCTTTCTTT
V gene: TRBV28
D gene: .
clone size: .
J gene: TRBJ1-1

CDR3 protein: CATSVGLAVQETQYF
CDR3 DNA: TGTGCCACCAGCGTGGGACTAGCAGTCCAAGAGACCCAGTACTTC
V gene: TRBV15
D gene: TRBD2
clone size: .
J gene: TRBJ2-5

CDR3 protein: CASSQDGLAGMYF
CDR3 DNA: TGTGCCAGCAGCCAAGACGGACTAGCGGGAATGTACTTC
V gene: TRBV3-1/TRBV3-2
D gene: TRBD2
clone size: .
J gene: TRBJ2-5

CDR3 protein: CASSQERSRTGTQYF
CDR3 DNA: TGCGCCAGCAGCCAAGAAAGGAGCCGCACAGGTACGCAGTATTTT
V gene: TRBV4-3
D gene: .
clone size: .
J gene: TRBJ2-3

CDR3 protein: CASRRDRAGANVLTF
CDR3 DNA: TGTGCCAGTAGGCGGGACAGGGCTGGGGCCAACGTCCTGACTTTC
V gene: TRBV19
D gene: TRBD1
clone size: .
J gene: TRBJ2-6

CDR3 protein: CASSILRQENSPLHF
CDR3 DNA: TGTGCCAGTAGTATATTGCGACAGGAAAATTCACCCCTCCACTTT
V gene: TRBV19
D gene: .
clone size: .
J gene: TRBJ1-6

CDR3 protein: CASSLGGGGTNYGYTF
CDR3 DNA: TGTGCCAGCAGTTTAGGGGGCGGGGGTACTAACTATGGCTACACCTTC
V gene: TRBV28
D gene: .
clone size: .
J gene: TRBJ1-2

CDR3 protein: CASSIGTSGRDVGEQFF
CDR3 DNA: TGTGCCAGCAGTATCGGGACTAGCGGGAGAGATGTGGGTGAGCAGTTCTTC
V gene: TRBV2
D gene: TRBD2
clone size: .
J gene: TRBJ2-1

CDR3 protein: CASSPRTSGRTNYEQYF
CDR3 DNA: TGTGCCAGCTCACCACGGACTAGCGGGAGGACAAACTACGAGCAGTACTTC
V gene: TRBV18
D gene: TRBD2
clone size: .
J gene: TRBJ2-7

CDR3 protein: CASSPTGVADTEAFF
CDR3 DNA: TGTGCCAGCTCACCGACAGGGGTAGCGGACACTGAAGCTTTCTTT
V gene: TRBV18
D gene: TRBD1
clone size: .
J gene: TRBJ1-1

CDR3 protein: CASSGQGNTEAFF
CDR3 DNA: TGTGCCAGCAGCGGACAGGGGAACACTGAAGCTTTCTTT
V gene: TRBV14
D gene: TRBD1
clone size: .
J gene: TRBJ1-1

CDR3 protein: CASSPDSPSGNIQYF
CDR3 DNA: TGTGCCAGTAGTCCGGACAGTCCTAGCGGAAACATTCAGTACTTC
V gene: TRBV19
D gene: .
clone size: .
J gene: TRBJ2-4

CDR3 protein: CASSLAAGSPKNIQYF
CDR3 DNA: TGCGCCAGCAGCTTGGCGGCAGGGTCACCCAAAAACATTCAGTACTTC
V gene: TRBV5-1
D gene: .
clone size: .
J gene: TRBJ2-4

CDR3 protein: CASTRRTGSYNEQFF
CDR3 DNA: TGTGCCAGCACCCGTCGGACTGGCTCCTACAATGAGCAGTTCTTC
V gene: TRBV28
D gene: .
clone size: once
J gene: TRBJ2-1

CDR3 protein: CASSNLQGTGEQYF
CDR3 DNA: TGTGCCAGCAGTAACCTTCAGGGGACGGGCGAGCAGTACTTC
V gene: TRBV5-6
D gene: .
clone size: .
J gene: TRBJ2-7

CDR3 protein: CASRTGGGSEKLFF
CDR3 DNA: TGTGCCAGCAGGACAGGGGGCGGCAGTGAAAAACTGTTTTTT
V gene: TRBV6-5
D gene: TRBD1
clone size: .
J gene: TRBJ1-4

CDR3 protein: CASSISQGAETQYF
CDR3 DNA: TGTGCCAGTAGTATATCTCAGGGTGCAGAGACCCAGTACTTC
V gene: TRBV19
D gene: .
clone size: .
J gene: TRBJ2-5